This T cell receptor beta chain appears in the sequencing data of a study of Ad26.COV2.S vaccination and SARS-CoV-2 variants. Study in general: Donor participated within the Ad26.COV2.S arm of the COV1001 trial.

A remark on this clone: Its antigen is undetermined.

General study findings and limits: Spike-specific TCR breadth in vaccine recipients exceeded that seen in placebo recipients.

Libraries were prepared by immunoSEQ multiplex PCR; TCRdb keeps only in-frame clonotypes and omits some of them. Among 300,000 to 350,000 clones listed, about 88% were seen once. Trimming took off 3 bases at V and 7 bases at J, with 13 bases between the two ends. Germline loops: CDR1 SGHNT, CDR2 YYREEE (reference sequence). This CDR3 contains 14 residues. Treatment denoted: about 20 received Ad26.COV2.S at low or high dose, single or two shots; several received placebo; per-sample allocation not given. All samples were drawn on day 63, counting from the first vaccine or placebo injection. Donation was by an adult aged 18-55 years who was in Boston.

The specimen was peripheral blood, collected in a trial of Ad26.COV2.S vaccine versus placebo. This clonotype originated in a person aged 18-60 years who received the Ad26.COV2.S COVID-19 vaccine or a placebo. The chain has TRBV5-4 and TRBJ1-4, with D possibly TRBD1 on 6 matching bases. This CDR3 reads CASSSKNRAEKLFF. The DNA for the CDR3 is TGTGCCAGCAGCTCGAAAAACAGGGCTGAAAAACTGTTTTTT.